This T cell receptor (beta chain) was captured in a study of T cells expressing NK-cell markers. General study findings and limits: In about 6 donors, dominant NKG2C+ clonotypes were roughly 1.0-8% of CD8+ T cells.

As the method of synthesis, 5'RACE template switching with UMIs yielded TCR beta cDNA. TCRdb re-called the 5' RACE reads; one entry per CDR3 protein, DNA not given. The listing contains about 370,000 distinct CDR3 sequences. Germline V CDR1 and CDR2: SGHTA, FQGTGA. The CDR3 contains 13 residues. As regards this clonotype: The antigen is not known.

This chain links TRBV7-3 with TRBJ1-1. The sequencing sample was made of blood T cells: a sorted CD56 or NKG2C T cell subset, CD4+ or CD8+ T cells, or bulk PBMC T cells (not recorded which). The clonotype comes from a woman aged 45-65 years in good health. Here the CDR3 reads CASSFGLNTEAFF.